These 12 T cell receptor beta chains originate from one sample sequenced in a study of regulatory T cells in long-lasting Graves disease. Assembly of TCR beta libraries relied on iRepertoire HTBI primers together with Arm-PCR of CDR3 regions. TCRdb independently ran MiXCR on the multiplex PCR reads; one entry per CDR3 protein. The sample lists around 250,000 distinct CDR3 sequences, around 19% occurring once. Noted time point: newly diagnosed GD, antithyroid drugs for less than 3 months. After RNA was extracted from PBMCs, the TCR library was made from it. A further study also used this sample, focusing on T cells in Graves' hyperthyroidism and ophthalmopathy.

Sequencing used peripheral blood mononuclear cells (PBMCs), obtained at new diagnosis, from a patient treated with antithyroid drugs. The receptors were sampled from a woman in her 30s with Graves disease.

As to this clonotype: Being one base from a much bigger clone, this may be a read error. The chain links TRBV7-9 to TRBJ1-6, with TRBD1 matching 7 bases. Per germline, CDR1 SEHNR and CDR2 FQNEAQ (reference sequence). CDR3 length equals 16 residues. The CDR3 bases are TGTACCAGCAGCCCTTTCTCAGGGGGGGGTAATTCACCCCTCCACTTT. Translating it yields CTSSPFSGGGNSPLHF. Combining the CDR3 with reference TRBV7-9 and TRBJ1-6 gives the whole variable domain DTGVSQNPRHKITKRGQNVTFRCDPISEHNRLYWYRQTLGQGPEFLTYFQNEAQLEKSRLLSDRFSAERPKGSFSTLEIQRTEQGDSAMYLCTSSPFSGGGNSPLHFGNGTRLTVT.

This clonotype was detected many times. V usage is TRBV7-2 and J usage is TRBJ2-5; 8 positions match TRBD2. This CDR3 comprises 19 residues. Germline CDR1 SGHTA, CDR2 FQGNSA. V shed 1 base, J shed 1 base, and the junction held 14 bases outside the gene matches. CDR3 in DNA: TGTGCCAGCAGCTTAGATGGTTTAGGGCTAGCGGGCCTCCAAGAGACCCAGTACTTC. Its translation is CASSLDGLGLAGLQETQYF.

V and J are TRBV6-1 and TRBJ1-2, with 8 bases lining up with TRBD1. In germline, CDR1 is MNHNS, CDR2 SASEGT. V lost 8 bases and J lost 4; bases outside the gene matches: 6. The CDR3 extends over 13 amino acids. CDR3 loop: CASGNTGGYGYTF. In nucleotides, the CDR3 is TGTGCCAGCGGGAATACAGGGGGCTATGGCTACACCTTC.

This clonotype was counted many times. The chain couples TRBV20-1 to TRBJ2-3; D not certain. Trimming stripped 7 bases from V and 3 bases from J, with 14 bases between. Germline V gene sequence: CDR1 DFQATT, CDR2 SNEGSKA (reference sequence). The CDR3 runs 13 residues. This CDR3 reads CSVRSEWTDTQYF. CDR3 nucleotides: TGCAGTGTAAGGTCAGAGTGGACAGATACGCAGTATTTT.

Ten or more counts support this clonotype. The gene calls are TRBV20-1 and TRBJ1-2; possible D gene TRBD1, 6 bases. The CDR3 sequence is 14 residues long. Trimming shortened V by 6 bases and J by 5 bases, and 19 bases separated the two germline ends. Looked up from germline, CDR1 is DFQATT and CDR2 is SNEGSKA (reference sequence). The CDR3 DNA reads TGCAGTGCAGAGAAGACAGGACCTCTTTATGGCTACACCTTC. Translation: CSAEKTGPLYGYTF.

This clonotype was found many times. The genes are TRBV20-1 and TRBJ1-4; D is possibly TRBD1 (6 bases). CDR1 and CDR2 (germline): DFQATT, SNEGSKA (reference sequence). The CDR3 sequence is 14 residues long. The V end was cut by 3 bases, the J end by 3 bases, with 11 bases between. The CDR3 bases are TGCAGTGCTAGTTGGGGGGCGGCTAATGAAAAACTGTTTTTT. This translates into CSASWGAANEKLFF.

This clonotype occurred many times. The chain couples TRBV7-2 to TRBJ1-6, with TRBD1 as a possible D gene (5 bases). With 6 bases removed from V and 0 bases from J, the gap between germline ends came to 12 bases. CDR1 is SGHTA and CDR2 is FQGNSA in the germline V gene. The CDR3 contains 16 residues. Here the CDR3 reads CASSPGPSSYNSPLHF. The CDR3 DNA reads as TGTGCCAGCAGTCCGGGGCCTAGCTCCTATAATTCACCCCTCCACTTT.

Many counts were recorded for this clonotype. The V call is TRBV20-1, the J call TRBJ1-4; possibly TRBD1 for D (5 bases). The CDR3 consists of 14 residues. Trimming removed 0 bases from V and 8 bases from J, with 13 bases in between. Looked up from germline, CDR1 is DFQATT and CDR2 is SNEGSKA (reference sequence). Written as DNA, the CDR3 is TGCAGTGCTAGAGATACGTCTGAGGGGGAAAAACTGTTTTTT. Translated: CSARDTSEGEKLFF.

At least ten counts were recorded for this clonotype. The chain carries TRBV7-2 and TRBJ2-5; no definite D call. CDR3 length: 13 amino acids. CDR1 is SGHTA and CDR2 is FQGNSA in the germline V gene. V was pared by 3 bases and J by 2 bases, with 7 bases between. The CDR3: CASSFLRQETQYF. Written as DNA, the CDR3 is TGTGCCAGCAGCTTTCTACGACAAGAGACCCAGTACTTC.

This clonotype has at least ten counts. The J gene is TRBJ1-1, the V gene TRBV19; 7 bases are shared with TRBD1. The CDR3 runs to 14 residues. CDR1 LNHDA and CDR2 SQIVND come from the germline V gene (reference sequence). With V trimmed by 3 bases and J by 1 base, 2 bases remained unmatched. CDR3 loop: CASSMGQKNTEAFF. In DNA form, the CDR3 reads TGTGCCAGTAGTATGGGACAGAAGAACACTGAAGCTTTCTTT. Full variable domain (missing parts from reference TRBV19 and TRBJ1-1): DGGITQSPKYLFRKEGQNVTLSCEQNLNHDAMYWYRQDPGQGLRLIYYSQIVNDFQKGDIAEGYSVSREKKESFPLTVTSAQKNPTAFYLCASSMGQKNTEAFFGQGTRLTVV.

Ten or more counts support this clonotype. The chain employs TRBV7-3 and TRBJ2-3; TRBD2 agrees at 13 bases. With V trimmed by 5 bases and J by 6 bases, 17 bases remained unmatched. Germline V gives CDR1 SGHTA, CDR2 FQGTGA. The CDR3 has 19 amino acids. As DNA, the CDR3 is TGTGCCAGCAGCCCGCCGCCGGGACTAGCGGGGCCTAGCAAGGATACGCAGTATTTT. As protein: CASSPPPGLAGPSKDTQYF.

This clonotype was observed a handful of times. The V call is TRBV19, the J call TRBJ1-5, with D possibly TRBD1 on 5 matching bases. Germline V CDR1 and CDR2: LNHDA, SQIVND (reference sequence). The CDR3 is 18 amino acids. V lost 7 bases to trimming and J lost 5 bases, with 27 bases between them. The CDR3 sequence is CASNREGPVPVRHQPQHF. The CDR3 DNA reads as TGTGCCAGTAATCGGGAGGGACCGGTGCCTGTCCGCCATCAGCCCCAGCATTTT.